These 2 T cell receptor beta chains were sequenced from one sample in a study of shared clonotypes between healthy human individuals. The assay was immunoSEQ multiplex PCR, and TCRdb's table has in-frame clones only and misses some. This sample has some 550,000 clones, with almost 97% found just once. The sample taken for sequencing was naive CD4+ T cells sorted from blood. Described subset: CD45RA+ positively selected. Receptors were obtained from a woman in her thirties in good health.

CDR3 amino acids: CASSLTLARVTEAFF. CDR3 in DNA: TGTGCCAGCAGTTTAACCCTAGCCCGGGTAACTGAAGCTTTCTTT. The chain combines TRBV28 with TRBJ1-1, with unresolved D. CDR1 is MDHEN, CDR2 SYDVKM, per germline. V lost 2 bases to trimming and J lost 5 bases, with 15 bases between them. The CDR3 sequence is 15 residues long.

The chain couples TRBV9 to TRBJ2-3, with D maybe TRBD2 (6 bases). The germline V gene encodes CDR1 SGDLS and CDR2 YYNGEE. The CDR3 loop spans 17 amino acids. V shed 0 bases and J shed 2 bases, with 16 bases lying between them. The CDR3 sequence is CASSVGLAASPTDTQYF. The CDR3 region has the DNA TGTGCCAGCAGCGTAGGTTTAGCGGCATCACCCACAGATACGCAGTATTTT.